One and the same sample provided the 7 T cell receptor beta chains below, sequenced in a study of cytomegalovirus exposure and HLA in healthy donors. The PCR used 60 Vbeta and 13 Jbeta primers. The data were produced by immunoSEQ multiplex PCR, yet TCRdb's version contains in-frame clones alone and is incomplete. The sample shows some 61,000 clones, roughly 77% of them seen only once. The sample consisted of PBMCs. The receptors shown here come from a human donor in good health.

This chain links TRBV6-4 with TRBJ2-3; 7 nucleotides agree with TRBD1. The CDR3 has 18 amino acids. Looked up from germline, CDR1 is MRHNA and CDR2 is SNTAGT. V dropped 6 bases and J dropped 2; count of bases not matched to a gene: 17. The CDR3 loop reads CASRAGKGQPLNTDTQYF. CDR3 sequence (DNA): TGTGCCAGCAGGGCCGGAAAGGGACAGCCATTAAACACAGATACGCAGTATTTT.

The chain links TRBV5-8 to TRBJ2-5, with 8 positions matching TRBD1. Trimming took 2 bases from V and 4 from J; bases not matched to a gene: 7. The CDR3 covers 15 residues. Germline V gene data show CDR1 as SGHTS and CDR2 as YDEGEE. For the CDR3, the DNA is TGTGCCAGCAGCTTTAGCAGGGGGCTCCCAGAGACCCAGTACTTC. Protein sequence: CASSFSRGLPETQYF.

This clone showed up just a few times. The genes are TRBV4-3 and TRBJ1-1; possible D gene TRBD1, 5 bases. CDR1 is LGHNA and CDR2 is YSLEER in the germline V gene. With 0 bases removed from V and 8 bases from J, the gap between germline ends came to 7 bases. CDR3 length: 12 amino acids. The CDR3 bases are TGCGCCAGCAGCCAAGACAGGGCGGAAGCTTTCTTT. Its translation: CASSQDRAEAFF.

V usage is TRBV6-5 and J usage is TRBJ2-4; a weak D match, TRBD2 (6 bases). V was trimmed by 4 bases and J by 14 bases, leaving 12 bases between them. The CDR3 has 11 amino acids. Germline V gives CDR1 MNHEY, CDR2 SVGAGI. The CDR3 nucleotides are TGTGCCAGCAGTTCCCGGACTATAGAGTACTTC. This gives the protein CASSSRTIEYF.

This clone was seen more than once but under ten times. This chain joins TRBV7-2 and TRBJ2-3, with D possibly being TRBD2 (5 bases). Trimming pared 3 bases from V and 2 bases from J, leaving 9 bases between. Germline CDR1 reads SGHTA; CDR2 reads FQGNSA. This CDR3 spans 14 amino acids. The CDR3 reads CASSFGLSTDTQYF. As DNA, the CDR3 is TGTGCCAGCAGCTTTGGACTGTCCACAGATACGCAGTATTTT.

This chain links TRBV20-1 with TRBJ1-5; no clear D gene. V lost 5 bases to trimming and J lost 3 bases, with 5 bases between them. The CDR3 is made up of 11 amino acids. Germline V gene lookup returns CDR1 DFQATT and CDR2 SNEGSKA (reference sequence). CDR3 DNA sequence: TGCAGTGCTCAAAACAATCAGCCCCAGCATTTT. As protein: CSAQNNQPQHF.

The chain carries TRBV11-3 and TRBJ2-1; no clear D. From germline, CDR1 is SGHNT and CDR2 YENEEA. This CDR3 has 17 amino acids. The V end lost 5 bases, the J end lost 4 bases, and 21 bases lay between the germline ends. DNA of the CDR3: TGTGCCAGCAGCGTAGGGCCTACCCGAACCGGGTACAATGAGCAGTTCTTC. It codes for CASSVGPTRTGYNEQFF.